This T cell receptor beta chain was recorded in a study of CD8 T cells in Susac syndrome. General observations from the study: As the study acknowledged, the number of individuals who were part of its TCR sequencing and HLA analysis was relatively small.

Relapsing-remitting disease, either stable or active, was present in the treatment-naive patients who were the multiple sclerosis controls. Reverse transcription of roughly 0.5 to 1 ug RNA was carried out with random hexamers. By means of immunoSEQ multiplex PCR, TCR beta CDR3 spanning 54 Vbeta and 13 Jbeta underwent amplification. TCRdb re-analysed the immunoSEQ multiplex PCR reads in MiXCR, keeping a single row per CDR3 protein. The table has about 150,000 distinct CDR3 sequences, approximately 94% seen once. Per germline, CDR1 ENHRY and CDR2 SYGVKD. With 6 bases removed from V and 0 bases from J, the gap between germline ends came to 10 bases. The CDR3 is made up of 14 amino acids. Regarding this clonotype: What it binds is not known.

The chain recombines TRBV10-3 with TRBJ2-3; D not resolved. The TCR comes from a human donor with multiple sclerosis. The material sequenced was CD8+ T cells from PBMCs. CDR3 protein: CAIRVTSSTDTQYF. The CDR3 DNA reads as TGTGCCATCAGGGTTACGTCTAGCACAGATACGCAGTATTTT.